The 25 T cell receptor beta chains given below trace back to one sample, sequenced in a study of blood T cell repertoires in COVID-19. Profiled with immunoSEQ multiplex PCR; TCRdb holds only in-frame clones, not every one. The sample lists 97,000 or so clones, 75% to 90% seen once, with 4.5% in the top ten. The source material was peripheral blood. Receptor source: a human donor in a cohort sampled during active COVID-19.

This chain links TRBV5-1 with TRBJ1-4, with D unresolved. Germline values: CDR1 SGHRS, CDR2 YFSETQ. The V end was cut by 0 bases, the J end by 4 bases, with 10 bases between. The CDR3 runs to 15 residues. The CDR3 DNA follows: TGCGCCAGCAGCTTGGGGATCGGGGTTAATGAAAAACTGTTTTTT. This gives the protein CASSLGIGVNEKLFF.

This rearrangement joins TRBV7-2 to TRBJ1-6; 7 bases are shared with TRBD1. From germline, CDR1 is SGHTA and CDR2 FQGNSA. The V gene end was trimmed by 2 bases and the J gene end by 7 bases; junction bases not matched to a gene: 11. CDR3 length: 17 residues. In nucleotides, the CDR3 is TGTGCCAGCAGCTTATTTCCGACAGGGAATTACAATTCACCCCTCCACTTT. Translated, it gives CASSLFPTGNYNSPLHF.

This rearrangement joins TRBV5-1 to TRBJ2-7; 8 nucleotides match TRBD1. The junction had 8 bases not matched to a gene; V was cut back by 3 bases and J by 0 bases. This CDR3 has 16 amino acids. Germline CDR1 and CDR2: SGHRS and YFSETQ. The CDR3 region has the DNA TGCGCCAGCAGCTGGTCGACAGGGGTCGCCTCCTACGAGCAGTACTTC. Translation gives CASSWSTGVASYEQYF.

The genes are TRBV28 and TRBJ2-7; D possibly corresponds to TRBD2 (5 bases). Germline CDR1 MDHEN, CDR2 SYDVKM. The V gene lost 2 bases and the J gene lost 5 bases, with 19 bases spanning the gap. This CDR3 is 16 amino acids long. The CDR3 DNA reads TGTGCCAGCAGTTTAAGGAGTGGAGGACGCCGACACGAGCAGTACTTC. Its protein is CASSLRSGGRRHEQYF.

The chain carries TRBV10-3 and TRBJ2-1, with TRBD1 identical over 10 bases. Losses at the gene ends were 3 bases for V and 8 bases for J; bases not matched to a gene: 7. The CDR3 covers 15 residues. Germline loops: CDR1 ENHRY, CDR2 SYGVKD. The CDR3: CAISDAGQGTDEQFF. In nucleotides, the CDR3 is TGTGCCATCAGTGATGCGGGACAGGGGACCGATGAGCAGTTCTTC.

The sample holds one count of this clone. The chain couples TRBV7-9 to TRBJ2-3; no clear D. Per the germline V gene, CDR1 is SEHNR and CDR2 is FQNEAQ (reference sequence). V was shortened by 8 bases and J by 4 bases, with 16 bases between the two germline ends. The CDR3 is 14 amino acids. CDR3 loop: CASRPRLRPDTQYF. As DNA, the CDR3 is TGTGCCAGCCGTCCGAGACTCCGTCCAGATACGCAGTATTTT.

The rearrangement links TRBV18 to TRBJ2-7; 7 bases line up with TRBD1. In germline, CDR1 is KGHSH, CDR2 LQKENI. The V segment lost 5 bases and the J segment 0 bases; nucleotides outside the gene matches: 7. The CDR3 has 15 residues. CDR3 nucleotides: TGTGCCAGCTCATCGGCCGGGGACAGCTCCTACGAGCAGTACTTC. It encodes CASSSAGDSSYEQYF.

This clone showed up just a few times. The chain uses TRBV4-3 and TRBJ2-7, with D possibly TRBD1 on 6 matching bases. Per the germline V gene, CDR1 is LGHNA and CDR2 is YSLEER. V was shortened by 1 base and J by 3 bases, with 16 bases between the two germline ends. CDR3 size: 16 residues. The CDR3, as DNA: TGCGCCAGCAGCCAAGGTTATAGTGCAGGGGTCTACGAGCAGTACTTC. This gives the protein CASSQGYSAGVYEQYF.

The rearrangement links TRBV2 to TRBJ2-1; tentatively, D is TRBD1 (6 bases). Germline V gene lookup returns CDR1 SNHLY and CDR2 FYNNEI. V was shortened by 7 bases and J by 9 bases, with 13 bases between the two germline ends. The CDR3 is made up of 12 amino acids. The CDR3 is CASKGRGIEQFF. The CDR3 DNA reads as TGTGCCAGCAAAGGCAGGGGAATTGAGCAGTTCTTC.

The chain carries TRBV4-3 and TRBJ1-2; 8 bases are a match to TRBD1. The CDR3 contains 17 residues. Germline CDR1 LGHNA, CDR2 YSLEER. V was pared by 1 base and J by 0 bases, with 7 bases of the junction left unmatched. The CDR3 coding sequence is TGCGCCAGCAGCCAAGGGACAGGGATTGCGGCTAACTATGGCTACACCTTC. It specifies CASSQGTGIAANYGYTF.

This chain uses TRBV9 with TRBJ1-2; D may be TRBD1 (5 bases). V shed 3 bases and J shed 7 bases, with 22 bases lying between them. The CDR3 runs to 16 residues. Germline V gene data show CDR1 as SGDLS and CDR2 as YYNGEE. The CDR3 coding sequence is TGTGCCAGCAGCGGGCTTCAGACAGTCCGGTCCTTTGGCTACACCTTC. It specifies CASSGLQTVRSFGYTF.

This sequence joins TRBV5-1 and TRBJ2-1; 8 nucleotides align to TRBD1. Germline CDR1 is SGHRS and CDR2 is YFSETQ. The length of the CDR3 is 14 residues. The trim removed 4 bases at V and 8 bases at J, leaving 8 bases unmatched. CDR3 sequence (DNA): TGCGCCAGCAGCGAGTCAGGGGGCCGCGATGAGCAGTTCTTC. Residues: CASSESGGRDEQFF.

The V call is TRBV28, the J call TRBJ1-3, with 8 bases lining up with TRBD1. The CDR3 consists of 16 residues. Germline-derived CDR1 and CDR2 are MDHEN and SYDVKM. J was trimmed by 8 bases and V by 3 bases; bases with no gene match: 12. The CDR3 DNA reads TGTGCCAGCAGTTTGGGACCGGGACAGGCTGGGTACACCATATATTTT. Translating it yields CASSLGPGQAGYTIYF.

The chain combines TRBV6-5 with TRBJ1-1, with D maybe TRBD1 (6 bases). Germline V gene sequence: CDR1 MNHEY, CDR2 SVGAGI. The length of the CDR3 is 14 residues. Trimming cost V 7 bases and J 6 bases, with 18 bases left between them. The DNA for the CDR3 is TGTGCCAGCACCAAAGCAGGGGTCGGCCCTGAAGCTTTCTTT. As protein: CASTKAGVGPEAFF.

The V gene is TRBV9, the J gene TRBJ1-1; weak D call: TRBD1 (6 bases). The germline V and J ends were trimmed by 5 bases and 4 bases, with 12 bases remaining between them. This CDR3 is 13 amino acids long. Germline V gene sequence: CDR1 SGDLS, CDR2 YYNGEE. CDR3 sequence reads: CASSSQGSTEAFF. CDR3 DNA: TGTGCCAGCAGTTCCCAGGGGAGCACTGAAGCTTTCTTT.

The gene calls are TRBV4-1 and TRBJ2-5; 8 bases fit TRBD2. The CDR3 runs to 17 residues. CDR1 is MGHRA, CDR2 YSYEKL, per germline. V lost 1 base and J lost 5; bases outside the gene matches: 12. CDR3 coding DNA: TGCGCCAGCAGCCAAGTTATCCTCGGCGGGGGGAAGGAGACCCAGTACTTC. Amino acid sequence: CASSQVILGGGKETQYF.

In this sample, this clone turned up a few times. The chain is built from TRBV24-1 and TRBJ2-7, with 7 bases matching TRBD1. CDR1 KGHDR and CDR2 SFDVKD come from the germline V gene. The CDR3 runs to 14 residues. V lost 4 bases and J lost 9; bases outside the gene matches: 11. In DNA, the CDR3 is TGTGCCACCAGTGACCCATTTCAGGGGGATACGCAGTACTTC. Translation: CATSDPFQGDTQYF.

This chain connects TRBV5-6 to TRBJ2-5, with 13 bases fitting TRBD2. This CDR3 is built from 16 residues. V lost 3 bases and J lost 5; bases outside the gene matches: 7. Germline V gene sequence: CDR1 SGHDT, CDR2 YYEEEE. This CDR3 is CASSWTSGGVLETQYF. For the CDR3, the DNA is TGTGCCAGCAGCTGGACTAGCGGGGGAGTGCTGGAGACCCAGTACTTC.

The chain has TRBV29-1 and TRBJ1-1; tentative D call: TRBD1 (5 bases). From germline, CDR1 is SQVTM and CDR2 ANQGSEA. This CDR3 is built from 13 residues. The CDR3 sequence: CTSSMGDYTEAFF. CDR3 coding DNA: TGCACCTCTTCCATGGGGGACTACACTGAAGCTTTCTTT.

CDR3 DNA: TGTGCCAGCAGCCTCCGGGGGGGGGCGGAGGCTAGCACAGATACGCAGTATTTT. Protein product: CASSLRGGAEASTDTQYF. The chain joins TRBV7-8 to TRBJ2-3; 8 nucleotides align to TRBD2. The germline CDR1 and CDR2 sequences are SGHVS and FQNEAQ. V dropped 5 bases and J dropped 0; count of bases not matched to a gene: 13. The CDR3 has 18 amino acids.

The rearrangement joins TRBV5-6 to TRBJ1-1; the D gene is possibly TRBD1 (5 bases). Trimming removed 3 bases at V and 2 bases at J, with 14 bases between. CDR1 is SGHDT and CDR2 is YYEEEE in the germline V gene. The CDR3 spans 15 residues. CDR3: CASSSPGGGNTEAFF. Written as DNA, the CDR3 is TGTGCCAGCAGCTCACCCGGGGGGGGAAACACTGAAGCTTTCTTT. The whole variable domain, filled in from reference TRBV5-6 and TRBJ1-1, reads DAGVTQSPTHLIKTRGQQVTLRCSPKSGHDTVSWYQQALGQGPQFIFQYYEEEERQRGNFPDRFSGHQFPNYSSELNVNALLLGDSALYLCASSSPGGGNTEAFFGQGTRLTVV.

The chain uses TRBV7-3 and TRBJ2-1, with 8 bases lining up with TRBD1. The CDR3 covers 15 residues. V was pared by 1 base and J by 4 bases, with 3 bases of the junction left unmatched. Looked up from germline, CDR1 is SGHTA and CDR2 is FQGTGA. The CDR3 DNA sequence: TGTGCCAGCAGCTTAATGACAGGGGCATACAATGAGCAGTTCTTC. Residues: CASSLMTGAYNEQFF.

The chain combines TRBV7-9 with TRBJ2-1; 7 bases map to TRBD2. Unmatched junction bases numbered 5, after V lost 6 bases and J lost 6 bases. Per the germline V gene, CDR1 is SEHNR and CDR2 is FQNEAQ (reference sequence). This CDR3 is 13 amino acids long. Here the CDR3 reads CASRGRGGNEQFF. CDR3 sequence (DNA): TGTGCCAGCAGGGGGAGGGGCGGCAATGAGCAGTTCTTC.

The chain is built from TRBV10-3 and TRBJ2-1; 8 bases agree with TRBD2. Unmatched junction bases numbered 7, after V lost 0 bases and J lost 6 bases. This CDR3 is 16 amino acids long. Per the germline V gene, CDR1 is ENHRY and CDR2 is SYGVKD. The CDR3 protein is CAISESKRGRPNEQFF. CDR3 DNA: TGTGCCATCAGTGAGTCGAAGCGGGGGAGGCCCAATGAGCAGTTCTTC.

The genes are TRBV9 and TRBJ2-5, with TRBD1 matching 11 bases. The germline gives CDR1 SGDLS, CDR2 YYNGEE. With V trimmed by 2 bases and J by 4 bases, 1 base remained unmatched. The CDR3 extends over 14 amino acids. The CDR3 spells CASSVDRGLETQYF. The CDR3 DNA follows: TGTGCCAGCAGCGTGGACAGGGGGCTAGAGACCCAGTACTTC.